A selection of T cell receptor beta chains follows, all from one sample in a study of cytomegalovirus exposure and HLA in healthy donors. Libraries were prepared by immunoSEQ multiplex PCR; TCRdb keeps only in-frame clonotypes and omits some of them. The sample includes about 120,000 clones, 75% to 85% of them seen just once. Sequences were obtained from PBMCs. Source of these receptors: a female donor in good health and CMV-seropositive. CDR3s include the opening cysteine and the closing phenylalanine or tryptophan. D genes are given only for firm matches. Size is stated for part of the rows, as once, few or many counts, or as a class when the clone is expanded.

clone_size j_call d_call v_call cdr3_nt cdr3_aa
few TRBJ1-6 - TRBV5-5 TGTGCCAGCAGCGTCAGGGTTTTGGATAATTCACCCCTCCACTTT CASSVRVLDNSPLHF
- TRBJ1-1 TRBD1 TRBV6-5 TGTGCCAGCAGGCGGACAGGGGGCACTGAAGCTTTCTTT CASRRTGGTEAFF
- TRBJ1-1 - TRBV2 TGTGCCAGCAGTGGTCGAGGGCACACTGAAGCTTTCTTT CASSGRGHTEAFF
once TRBJ1-4 - TRBV5-4 TGTGCCAGCAGCCCCGAGGCAGGGCCAAAACTGTTTTTT CASSPEAGPKLFF
- TRBJ2-3 TRBD1 TRBV5-1 TGCGCCAGCAGCTTGGAGACAGGGAATACAGATACGCAGTATTTT CASSLETGNTDTQYF
- TRBJ1-2 TRBD1 TRBV5-4 TGTGCCAGCAGCCCCCGGGACAGACTACTGGATGGCTACACCTTC CASSPRDRLLDGYTF
few TRBJ1-1 - TRBV5-4 TGTGCCAGCAGTCCCTCGGGGGTGAACACTGAAGCTTTCTTT CASSPSGVNTEAFF
- TRBJ1-1 - TRBV7-9 TGTGCCAGCAGCTTATCGGGAGACACTGAAGCTTTCTTT CASSLSGDTEAFF
- TRBJ1-1 TRBD1 TRBV5-4 TGTGCCAGCAGCTTGGGCGGGGCAGGGGGCGGGATGAACACTGAAGCTTTCTTT CASSLGGAGGGMNTEAFF
- TRBJ2-2 TRBD2 TRBV7-2 TGTGCCAGCAGCTTAATAGCTAGCGGGGGACAAAACACCGGGGAGCTGTTTTTT CASSLIASGGQNTGELFF
few TRBJ1-5 TRBD1 TRBV30 TGTGCCTGGAGTGTACGACAGGGGAGCAATCAGCCCCAGCATTTT CAWSVRQGSNQPQHF
- TRBJ1-2 TRBD1 TRBV2 TGTGCCAGCAACTCCCCACAGGGGGCACGGGGCTACACCTTC CASNSPQGARGYTF
- TRBJ2-3 TRBD1 TRBV6-1 TGTGCCAGCAGTGAAGGGACAGGGGTAGATACGCAGTATTTT CASSEGTGVDTQYF
- TRBJ2-7 TRBD2 TRBV15 TGTGCCACCAGCAGATATGGACTAGCGGGGAGCGAGCAGTACTTC CATSRYGLAGSEQYF
- TRBJ1-1 - TRBV28 TGTGCCAGCAGTTTCCTACAGACTACCTACACTGAAGCTTTCTTT CASSFLQTTYTEAFF
- TRBJ2-1 TRBD1 TRBV11-2 TGTGCCAGCAGCTTCGGGACAGGCTCCTACAATGAGCAGTTCTTC CASSFGTGSYNEQFF
- TRBJ1-2 TRBD1 TRBV19 TGTGCCAGTAGTATGGGACAGGGGTTTTATGGCTACACCTTC CASSMGQGFYGYTF
few TRBJ1-1 - TRBV19 TGTGCCAGTAGTCTTAGCAGGGACACTGAAGCTTTCTTT CASSLSRDTEAFF
- TRBJ2-5 - TRBV29-1 TGCAGCGTACCCAAGGGACAGTCCCGGGGAGGGACCCAGTACTTC CSVPKGQSRGGTQYF
- TRBJ2-2 - TRBV4-2 TGTGCCAGCAGCCATTCGGGCACCGGGGAGCTGTTTTTT CASSHSGTGELFF
- TRBJ2-5 TRBD2 TRBV5-1 TGCGCCAGCAATACCGGGACTAGCGGGGAGGGGGAGACCCAGTACTTC CASNTGTSGEGETQYF
- TRBJ1-1 - TRBV5-6 TGTGCCAGCAGCTTGGTAGGCGGACAGAGTAACACTGAAGCTTTCTTT CASSLVGGQSNTEAFF
- TRBJ2-5 - TRBV2 TGTGCCAGCAGTGAGAGAGGGACAACCCCAGAGACCCAGTACTTC CASSERGTTPETQYF
- TRBJ2-7 TRBD2 TRBV7-2 TGTGCCAGCAGCCGTGGGACTAGCAGCCACGAGCAGTACTTC CASSRGTSSHEQYF
once TRBJ1-5 - TRBV5-4 TGTGCCAGCAGCCGGGACGGAGGGAGCAATCAGCCCCAGCATTTT CASSRDGGSNQPQHF
- TRBJ1-5 - TRBV10-3 TGTGCCATCAGTGAGTCGGCGGTACGGGGGCCCCAGCATTTT CAISESAVRGPQHF
- TRBJ2-1 - TRBV13 TGTGCCAGCAGCTTAGGGTTCTTAGCCGATGAGCAGTTCTTC CASSLGFLADEQFF
- TRBJ1-2 - TRBV7-9 TGTGCCAGCAGCTTAGTGGGAGAGAGAGTAAACTATGGCTACACCTTC CASSLVGERVNYGYTF
- TRBJ2-3 TRBD2 TRBV15 TGTGCCACCAGTTCTTTTACCCAGCGGGGGGGAAAAGATACGCAGTATTTT CATSSFTQRGGKDTQYF
- TRBJ2-5 - TRBV9 TGTGCCAGCAGCCTCTATGGGGGGTTCCAAGAGACCCAGTACTTC CASSLYGGFQETQYF
- TRBJ1-5 - TRBV5-1 TGCGCCAGCAGCTCCTTAGGGGGTGTTAATCAGCCCCAGCATTTT CASSSLGGVNQPQHF
few TRBJ1-2 TRBD1 TRBV28 TGTGCCAGCAGTCCTCGGACAGGGACAGAGGAGGACTACACCTTC CASSPRTGTEEDYTF
few TRBJ2-5 TRBD2 TRBV7-2 TGTGCCAGCAGCTCACACCGGGGGGGAGAGACCCAGTACTTC CASSSHRGGETQYF
- TRBJ1-1 - TRBV5-1 TGCGCCAGCAGCTTGGTTGTCAGGCAGGGAACTGAAGCTTTCTTT CASSLVVRQGTEAFF
- TRBJ2-5 TRBD1 TRBV28 TGTGCCAGCAGCCCACAGGGGGCTAGCGGTAAGGGAGAGACCCAGTACTTC CASSPQGASGKGETQYF
- TRBJ2-3 TRBD2 TRBV7-9 TGTGCCAGCAGCTCTCTTCCGGGACTAGCGCTCACAGATACGCAGTATTTT CASSSLPGLALTDTQYF
- TRBJ2-1 - TRBV30 TGTGCCTGGATCGGGGGTGGTCCTGACAATGAGCAGTTCTTC CAWIGGGPDNEQFF
- TRBJ1-2 - TRBV5-1 TGCGCCAGCAGCTCAGGAGGGGTAGACTATGGCTACACCTTC CASSSGGVDYGYTF
- TRBJ2-7 - TRBV7-2 TGTGCCAGCAGCTTAGATCCGCTCAGCTACGAGCAGTACTTC CASSLDPLSYEQYF
- TRBJ1-5 TRBD1 TRBV4-3 TGCGCCAGCAGCCCGCAGGGGGATCAGCCCCAGCATTTT CASSPQGDQPQHF
- TRBJ1-2 - TRBV28 TGTGCCAGCAGTTCAAGCGGACCCTATGGCTACACCTTC CASSSSGPYGYTF
- TRBJ2-7 - TRBV15 TGTGCCACCAGCAGGCCTTCTGGGGCCCTTTCCTACGAGCAGTACTTC CATSRPSGALSYEQYF
- TRBJ2-5 - TRBV7-9 TGTGCCAGCAGCTTACCCGTCAGGGGCCGAGAGACCCAGTACTTC CASSLPVRGRETQYF
- TRBJ1-1 TRBD1 TRBV7-9 TGTGCCAGCAGCTTAACGGTTCAGGGGGGAGAAGCTTTCTTT CASSLTVQGGEAFF
- TRBJ2-5 - TRBV5-4 TGTGCCAGCAGCTTGAACGGTCCTCGGGGGACAGAGACCCAGTACTTC CASSLNGPRGTETQYF
- TRBJ2-1 - TRBV27 TGTGCCAGCAGTTCGCCTGGGACTGACCTTTACGAGCAGTTCTTC CASSSPGTDLYEQFF
- TRBJ1-5 - TRBV28 TGTGCCGGGATGGGCAGGGGTAGCAATCAGCCCCAGCATTTT CAGMGRGSNQPQHF